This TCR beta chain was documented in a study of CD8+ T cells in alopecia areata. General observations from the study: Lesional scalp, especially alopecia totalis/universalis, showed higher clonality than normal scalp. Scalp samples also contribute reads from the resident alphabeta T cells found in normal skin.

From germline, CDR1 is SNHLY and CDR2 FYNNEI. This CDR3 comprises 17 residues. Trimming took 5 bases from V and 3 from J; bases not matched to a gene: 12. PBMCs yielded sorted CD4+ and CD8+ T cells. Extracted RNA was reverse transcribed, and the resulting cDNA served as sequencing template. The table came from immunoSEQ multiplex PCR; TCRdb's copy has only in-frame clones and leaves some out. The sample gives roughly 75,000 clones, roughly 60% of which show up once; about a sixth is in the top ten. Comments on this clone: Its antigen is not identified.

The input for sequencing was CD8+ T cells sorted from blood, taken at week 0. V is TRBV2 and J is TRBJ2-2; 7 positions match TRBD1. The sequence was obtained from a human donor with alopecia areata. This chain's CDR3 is CASSWDSESPDTGELFF. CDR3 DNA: TGTGCCAGCAGTTGGGACAGCGAAAGCCCCGACACCGGGGAGCTGTTTTTT.